The clone carrying this T cell receptor (beta chain) appeared once. The repertoire was sequenced with immunoSEQ multiplex PCR; TCRdb's copy has only in-frame clones and lacks some. The sample has approximately 140,000 clones; more than 75% are singletons. This record belongs to a study of blood T cell repertoires in COVID-19. About the research overall: Samples taken during acute and convalescent COVID-19 were collected in the United States, Italy and Spain. T cells, B-cell-depleted T cells, or PBMCs supplied cDNA or gDNA.

Germline assignment: CDR1 SGHTA and CDR2 FQGNSA. The CDR3 extends over 15 amino acids. The V gene lost 1 base and the J gene lost 8 bases, with 12 bases spanning the gap. V is TRBV7-2 and J is TRBJ1-6; D might be TRBD1 (5 bases). Sequences were obtained from peripheral blood. The clonotype was recovered from a man aged 70 or older with acute or convalescent COVID-19. The CDR3 DNA reads as TGTGCCAGCAGCTTAGAAGGGGCGACGGATTCACCCCTCCACTTT. It codes for CASSLEGATDSPLHF.